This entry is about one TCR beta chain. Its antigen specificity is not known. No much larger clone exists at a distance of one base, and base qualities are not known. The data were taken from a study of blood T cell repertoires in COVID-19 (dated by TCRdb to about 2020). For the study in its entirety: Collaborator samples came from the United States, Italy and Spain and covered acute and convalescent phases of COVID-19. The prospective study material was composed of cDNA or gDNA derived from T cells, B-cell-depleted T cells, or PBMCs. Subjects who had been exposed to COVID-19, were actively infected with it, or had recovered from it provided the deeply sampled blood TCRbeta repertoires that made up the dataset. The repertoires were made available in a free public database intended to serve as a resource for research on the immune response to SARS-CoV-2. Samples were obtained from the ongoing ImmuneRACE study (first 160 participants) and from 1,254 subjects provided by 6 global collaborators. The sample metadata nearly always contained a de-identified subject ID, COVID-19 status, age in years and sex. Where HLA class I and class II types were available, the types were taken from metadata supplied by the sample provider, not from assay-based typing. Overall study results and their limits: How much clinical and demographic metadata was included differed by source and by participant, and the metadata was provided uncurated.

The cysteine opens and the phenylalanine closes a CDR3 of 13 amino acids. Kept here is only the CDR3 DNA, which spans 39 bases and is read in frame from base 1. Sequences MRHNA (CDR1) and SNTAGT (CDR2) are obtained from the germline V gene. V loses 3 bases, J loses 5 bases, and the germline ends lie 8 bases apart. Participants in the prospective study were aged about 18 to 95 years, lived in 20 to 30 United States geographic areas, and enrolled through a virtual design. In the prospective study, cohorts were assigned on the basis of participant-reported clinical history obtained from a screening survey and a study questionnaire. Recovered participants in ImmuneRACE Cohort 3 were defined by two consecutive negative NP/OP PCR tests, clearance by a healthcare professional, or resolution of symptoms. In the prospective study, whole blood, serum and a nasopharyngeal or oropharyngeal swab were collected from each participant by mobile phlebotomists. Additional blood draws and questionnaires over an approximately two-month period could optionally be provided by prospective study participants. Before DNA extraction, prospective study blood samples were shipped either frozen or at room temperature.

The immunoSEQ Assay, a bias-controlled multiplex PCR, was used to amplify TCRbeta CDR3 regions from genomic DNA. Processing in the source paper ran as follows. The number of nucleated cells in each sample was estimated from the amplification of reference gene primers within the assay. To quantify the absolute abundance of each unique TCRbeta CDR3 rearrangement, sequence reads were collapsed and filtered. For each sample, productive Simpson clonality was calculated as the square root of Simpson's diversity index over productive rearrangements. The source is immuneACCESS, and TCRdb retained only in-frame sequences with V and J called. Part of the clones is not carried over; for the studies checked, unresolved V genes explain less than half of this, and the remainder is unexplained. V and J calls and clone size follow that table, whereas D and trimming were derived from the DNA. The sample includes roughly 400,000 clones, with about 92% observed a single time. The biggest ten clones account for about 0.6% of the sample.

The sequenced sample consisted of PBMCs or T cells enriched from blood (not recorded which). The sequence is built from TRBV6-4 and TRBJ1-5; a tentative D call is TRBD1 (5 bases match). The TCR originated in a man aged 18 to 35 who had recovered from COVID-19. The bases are TGTGCCAGCAGTGAGTGGGACTATCAGCCCCAGCATTTT. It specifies CASSEWDYQPQHF.